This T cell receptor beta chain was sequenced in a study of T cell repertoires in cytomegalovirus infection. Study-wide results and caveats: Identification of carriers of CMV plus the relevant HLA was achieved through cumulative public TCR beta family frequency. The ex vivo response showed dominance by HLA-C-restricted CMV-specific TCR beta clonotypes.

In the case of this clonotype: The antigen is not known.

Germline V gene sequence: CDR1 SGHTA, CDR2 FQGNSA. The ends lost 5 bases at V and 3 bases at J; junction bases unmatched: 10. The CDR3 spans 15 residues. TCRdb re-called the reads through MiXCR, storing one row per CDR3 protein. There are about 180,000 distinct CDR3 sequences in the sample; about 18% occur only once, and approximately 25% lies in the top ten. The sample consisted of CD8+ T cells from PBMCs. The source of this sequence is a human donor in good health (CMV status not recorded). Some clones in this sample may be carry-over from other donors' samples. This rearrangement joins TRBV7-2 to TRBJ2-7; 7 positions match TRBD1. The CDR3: CASSIRQGVGYEQYF. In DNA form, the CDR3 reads TGTGCCAGCAGCATCCGACAGGGTGTAGGCTACGAGCAGTACTTC.